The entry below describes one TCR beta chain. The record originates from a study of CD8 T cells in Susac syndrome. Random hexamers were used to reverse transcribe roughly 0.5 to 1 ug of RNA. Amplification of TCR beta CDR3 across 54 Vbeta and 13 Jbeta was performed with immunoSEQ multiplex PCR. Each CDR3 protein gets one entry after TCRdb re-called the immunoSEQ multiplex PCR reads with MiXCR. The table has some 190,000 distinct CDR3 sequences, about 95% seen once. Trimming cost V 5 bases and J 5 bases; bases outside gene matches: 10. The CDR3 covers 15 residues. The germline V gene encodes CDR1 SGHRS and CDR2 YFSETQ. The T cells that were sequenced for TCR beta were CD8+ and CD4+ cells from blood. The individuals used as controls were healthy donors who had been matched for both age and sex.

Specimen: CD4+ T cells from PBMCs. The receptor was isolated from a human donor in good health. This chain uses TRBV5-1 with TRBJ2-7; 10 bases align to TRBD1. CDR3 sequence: CASRGLGQGFDEQYF. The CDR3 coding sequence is TGCGCCAGCAGAGGGCTGGGACAGGGGTTTGACGAGCAGTACTTC.